This T cell receptor beta chain was recorded in a study of OX40 agonist ivuxolimab in advanced cancers. Using immunoSEQ multiplex PCR, the repertoire was profiled, and TCRdb retains in-frame clones only, with some absent. The table includes fewer than 80,000 clones, 84% detected once. It was autoimmune disease history or systemic immunosuppression that excluded patients. The source of this sequence is an adult with an advanced solid tumor such as melanoma, head and neck, liver or kidney cancer. The specimen was CD4+ or CD8+ T cells sorted from blood, collected in a trial of the OX40 agonist ivuxolimab.

DNA of the CDR3: TGTGCCAGCAGCCTGGGCGGGGGCTACCGAACCTACAATGAGCAGTTCTTC. The encoded protein is CASSLGGGYRTYNEQFF. This rearrangement joins TRBV11-2 to TRBJ2-1; D might be TRBD2 (7 bases). CDR3 size: 17 residues. Germline V lookup: CDR1 SGHAT, CDR2 FQNNGV. V was clipped by 5 bases and J by 2 bases, with 19 bases between them. Combining the CDR3 with reference TRBV11-2 and TRBJ2-1 gives the whole variable domain EAGVAQSPRYKIIEKRQSVAFWCNPISGHATLYWYQQILGQGPKLLIQFQNNGVVDDSQLPKDRFSAERLKGVDSTLKIQPAKLEDSAVYLCASSLGGGYRTYNEQFFGPGTRLTVL.